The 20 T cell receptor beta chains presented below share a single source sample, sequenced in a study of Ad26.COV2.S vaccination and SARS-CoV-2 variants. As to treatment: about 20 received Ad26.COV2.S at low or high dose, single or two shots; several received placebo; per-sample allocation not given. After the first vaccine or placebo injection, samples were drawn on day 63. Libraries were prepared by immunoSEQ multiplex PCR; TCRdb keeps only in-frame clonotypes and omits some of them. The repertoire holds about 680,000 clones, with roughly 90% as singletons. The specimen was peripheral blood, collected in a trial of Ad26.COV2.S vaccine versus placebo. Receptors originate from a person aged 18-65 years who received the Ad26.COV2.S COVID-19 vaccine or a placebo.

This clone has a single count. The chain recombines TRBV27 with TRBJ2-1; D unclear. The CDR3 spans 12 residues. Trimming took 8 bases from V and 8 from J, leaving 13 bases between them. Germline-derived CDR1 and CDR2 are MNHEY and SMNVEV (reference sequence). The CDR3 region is CASLVCLDEQFF. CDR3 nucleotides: TGTGCCAGCCTAGTATGCTTGGATGAGCAGTTCTTC.

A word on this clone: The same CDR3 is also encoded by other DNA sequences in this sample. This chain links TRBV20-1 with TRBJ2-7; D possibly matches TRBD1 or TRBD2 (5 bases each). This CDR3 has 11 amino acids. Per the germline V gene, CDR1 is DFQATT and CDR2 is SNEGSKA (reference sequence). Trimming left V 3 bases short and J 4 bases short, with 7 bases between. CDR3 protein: CSARGDYEQYF. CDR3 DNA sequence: TGCAGTGCTAGGGGGGATTACGAGCAGTACTTC.

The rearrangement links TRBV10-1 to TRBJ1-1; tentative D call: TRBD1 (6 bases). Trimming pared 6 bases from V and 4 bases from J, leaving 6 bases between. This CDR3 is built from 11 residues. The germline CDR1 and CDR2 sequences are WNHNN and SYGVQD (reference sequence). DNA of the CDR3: TGCGCCAGCAGCAGGGGCACTGAAGCTTTCTTT. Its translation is CASSRGTEAFF.

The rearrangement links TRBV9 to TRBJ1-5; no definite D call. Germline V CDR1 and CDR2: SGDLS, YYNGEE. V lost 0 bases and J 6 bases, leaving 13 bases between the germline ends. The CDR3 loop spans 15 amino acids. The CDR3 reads CASSVEPGKGQPQHF. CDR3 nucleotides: TGTGCCAGCAGCGTAGAGCCGGGGAAGGGTCAGCCCCAGCATTTT.

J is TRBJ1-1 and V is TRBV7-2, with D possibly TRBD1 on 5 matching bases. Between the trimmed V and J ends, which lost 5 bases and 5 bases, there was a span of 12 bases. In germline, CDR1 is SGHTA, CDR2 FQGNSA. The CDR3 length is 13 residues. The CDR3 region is CASSAQGGTEAFF. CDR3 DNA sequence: TGTGCCAGCAGCGCTCAGGGAGGAACTGAAGCTTTCTTT. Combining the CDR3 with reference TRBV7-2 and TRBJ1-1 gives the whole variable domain GAGVSQSPSNKVTEKGKDVELRCDPISGHTALYWYRQSLGQGLEFLIYFQGNSAPDKSGLPSDRFSAERTGGSVSTLTIQRTQQEDSAVYLCASSAQGGTEAFFGQGTRLTVV.

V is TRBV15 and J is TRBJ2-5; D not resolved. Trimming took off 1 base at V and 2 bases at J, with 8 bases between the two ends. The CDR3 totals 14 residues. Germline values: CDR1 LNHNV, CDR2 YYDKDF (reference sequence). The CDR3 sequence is CATSRGWAQETQYF. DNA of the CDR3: TGTGCCACCAGCAGAGGGTGGGCACAAGAGACCCAGTACTTC.

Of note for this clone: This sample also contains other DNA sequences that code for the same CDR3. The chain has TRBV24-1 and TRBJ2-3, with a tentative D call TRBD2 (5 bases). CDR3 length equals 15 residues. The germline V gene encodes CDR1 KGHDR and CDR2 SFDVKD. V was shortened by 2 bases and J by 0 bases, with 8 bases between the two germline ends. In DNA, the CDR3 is TGTGCCACCAGTGATTCCCGGACTAGCACAGATACGCAGTATTTT. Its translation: CATSDSRTSTDTQYF.

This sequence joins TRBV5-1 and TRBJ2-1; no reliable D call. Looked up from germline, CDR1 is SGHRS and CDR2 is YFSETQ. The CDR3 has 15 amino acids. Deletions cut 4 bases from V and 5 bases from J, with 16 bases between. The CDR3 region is CASSREPTIDNEQFF. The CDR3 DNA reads TGCGCCAGCAGCCGAGAACCAACGATAGACAATGAGCAGTTCTTC.

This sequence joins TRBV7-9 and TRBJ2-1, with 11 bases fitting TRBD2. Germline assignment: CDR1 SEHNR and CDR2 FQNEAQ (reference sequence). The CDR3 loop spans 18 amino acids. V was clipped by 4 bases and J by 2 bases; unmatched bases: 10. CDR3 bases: TGTGCCAGCAGCTCTCCCGTCCGACTAGCGGGGACCTACAATGAGCAGTTCTTC. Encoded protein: CASSSPVRLAGTYNEQFF.

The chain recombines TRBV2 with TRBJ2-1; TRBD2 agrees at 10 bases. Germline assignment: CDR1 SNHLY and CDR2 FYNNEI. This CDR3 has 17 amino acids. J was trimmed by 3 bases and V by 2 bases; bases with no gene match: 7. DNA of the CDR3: TGTGCCAGCAGTGAAACAGGGACTAGCGTTATCTACAATGAGCAGTTCTTC. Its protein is CASSETGTSVIYNEQFF.

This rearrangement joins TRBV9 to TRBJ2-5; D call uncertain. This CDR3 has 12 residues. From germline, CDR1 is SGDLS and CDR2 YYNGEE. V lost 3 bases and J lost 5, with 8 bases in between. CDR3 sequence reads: CASSAIGETQYF. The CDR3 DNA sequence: TGTGCCAGCAGCGCGATCGGGGAGACCCAGTACTTC.

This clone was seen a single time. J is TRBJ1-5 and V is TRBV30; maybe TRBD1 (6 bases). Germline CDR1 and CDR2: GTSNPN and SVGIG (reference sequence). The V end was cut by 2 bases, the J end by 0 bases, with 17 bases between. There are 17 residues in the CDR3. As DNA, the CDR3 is TGTGCCTGGAGTACCCCGACCGGGACAAATAGCAATCAGCCCCAGCATTTT. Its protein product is CAWSTPTGTNSNQPQHF.

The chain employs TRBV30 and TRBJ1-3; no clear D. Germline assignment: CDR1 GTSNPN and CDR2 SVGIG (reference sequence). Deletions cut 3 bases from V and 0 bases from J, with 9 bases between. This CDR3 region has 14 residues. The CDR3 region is CAWSPLASGNTIYF. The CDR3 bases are TGTGCCTGGAGCCCCCTCGCCTCTGGAAACACCATATATTTT.

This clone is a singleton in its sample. CDR3 bases: TGTGCCAGCAGCCGCTCGACTAGCGGGAGCATTAATGAGCAGTTCTTC. Amino acid sequence: CASSRSTSGSINEQFF. The V call is TRBV6-6, the J call TRBJ2-1; 12 nucleotides align to TRBD2. Germline V gene lookup returns CDR1 MNHNY and CDR2 SVGAGI (reference sequence). The CDR3 sequence is 16 residues long. Trimming took 6 bases from V and 7 from J; bases not matched to a gene: 10.

In nucleotides, the CDR3 is TGTGCCAGCAGCCCAAGCCGGGGAACCTACAATGAGCAGTTCTTC. Its protein product is CASSPSRGTYNEQFF. The chain is built from TRBV11-3 and TRBJ2-1, with D possibly matching TRBD2 (5 bases). V shed 5 bases and J shed 2 bases, with 13 bases lying between them. The germline V gene has CDR1 SGHNT and CDR2 YENEEA. CDR3 length equals 15 residues.

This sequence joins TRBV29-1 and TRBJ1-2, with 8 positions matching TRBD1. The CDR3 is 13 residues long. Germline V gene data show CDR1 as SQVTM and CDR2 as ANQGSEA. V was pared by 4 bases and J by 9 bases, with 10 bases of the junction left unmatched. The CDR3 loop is CSVAVEDRARYTF. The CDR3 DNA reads TGCAGCGTTGCGGTTGAGGACAGGGCGCGCTACACCTTC.

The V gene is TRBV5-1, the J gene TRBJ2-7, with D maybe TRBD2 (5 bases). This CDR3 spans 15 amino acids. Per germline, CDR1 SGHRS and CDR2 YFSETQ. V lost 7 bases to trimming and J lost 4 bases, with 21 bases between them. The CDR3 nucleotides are TGCGCCAGCTCGCTCCGGGGTCACCCAGAATACGAGCAGTACTTC. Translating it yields CASSLRGHPEYEQYF.

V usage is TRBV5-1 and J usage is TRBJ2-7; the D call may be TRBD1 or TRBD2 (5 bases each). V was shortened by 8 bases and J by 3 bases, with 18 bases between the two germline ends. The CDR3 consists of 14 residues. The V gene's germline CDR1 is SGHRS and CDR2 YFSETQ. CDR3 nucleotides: TGCGCCAGTGGGGCCCTTAGCGTCTTCTACGAGCAGTACTTC. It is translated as CASGALSVFYEQYF.

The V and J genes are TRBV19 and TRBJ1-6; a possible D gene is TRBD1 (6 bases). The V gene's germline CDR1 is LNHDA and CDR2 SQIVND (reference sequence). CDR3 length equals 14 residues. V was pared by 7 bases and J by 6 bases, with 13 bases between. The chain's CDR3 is CASNPQGSNSPLHF. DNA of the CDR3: TGTGCCAGTAACCCCCAGGGGTCTAATTCACCCCTCCACTTT.

CDR3 sequence (DNA): TGTGCCAGCCCGGGACAAGGAAACACCATATATTTT. It specifies CASPGQGNTIYF. This chain joins TRBV6-5 and TRBJ1-3, with D possibly TRBD1 on 6 matching bases. From germline, CDR1 is MNHEY and CDR2 SVGAGI. The germline V and J ends were trimmed by 8 bases and 4 bases, with 9 bases remaining between them. The CDR3 sequence is 12 residues long.